The present TCR beta chain was sequenced within a study of blood T cells in healthy people across ages. Each sample used at least 6 million PBMCs. A sample-barcoded 5' primer and a J-beta primer mix were used in a second PCR of about 7 to 12 cycles. Every cDNA molecule bore a tag from a template-switch adaptor containing 12 random nucleotides. Via MiXCR, TCRdb re-called the 5' RACE reads, giving one row per CDR3 protein. The sample has 1.5 million to 2 million distinct CDR3 sequences, 35% to 50% seen once. Germline V lookup: CDR1 SGHRS, CDR2 YFSETQ. Trimming stripped 4 bases from V and 6 bases from J, with 13 bases between. The CDR3 contains 13 residues.

Source material: blood. The receptor's source is a human donor in good health. This chain uses TRBV5-1 with TRBJ1-2; D gene ambiguous. CDR3 sequence reads: CASSPLRAHGYTF. As DNA, the CDR3 is TGCGCCAGCAGCCCACTCCGGGCCCATGGCTACACCTTC.